Reported below is one T cell receptor (beta chain). The source of the sample is a study of blood T cell repertoires in COVID-19. Whole-study context: Samples representing acute and convalescent COVID-19 were sourced from the United States, Italy and Spain. Sources were T cells, B-cell-depleted T cells, or PBMCs; the material itself was cDNA or gDNA.

Authors' methods: Amplification of reference gene primers was used by the study to estimate nucleated cell counts. Clones were read by immunoSEQ multiplex PCR, and TCRdb kept only the in-frame ones, dropping some. V and J calls and clone size follow that table, whereas D and trimming were derived from the DNA. The sample has around 25,000 clones, around 72% seen once. The CDR3 is 17 residues long. Germline assignment: CDR1 LNHNV and CDR2 YYDKDF (reference sequence). Trimming took 0 bases from V and 3 from J, leaving 15 bases between them. The chain has TRBV15 and TRBJ1-3; D perhaps matches TRBD1 (5 bases). The source of this sequence is an elderly woman with acute or convalescent COVID-19. Sequenced input: peripheral blood. This CDR3 reads CATSRDDPRVNGNTIYF. DNA for the CDR3: TGTGCCACCAGCAGAGATGACCCCAGGGTTAATGGAAACACCATATATTTT. Combining the CDR3 with reference TRBV15 and TRBJ1-3 gives the whole variable domain DAMVIQNPRYQVTQFGKPVTLSCSQTLNHNVMYWYQQKSSQAPKLLFHYYDKDFNNEADTPDNFQSRRPNTSFCFLDIRSPGLGDTAMYLCATSRDDPRVNGNTIYFGEGSWLTVV.